Shown below are 22 T cell receptor beta chains from a single sample sequenced in a study of T cell changes during pregnancy in multiple sclerosis. TCRdb keeps only in-frame clones here, not all; method: immunoSEQ multiplex PCR. The data show fewer than 50,000 clones, with roughly 93% seen just once and approximately 4.2% held by the top ten. Sample: CD8+ T cells from peripheral blood mononuclear cells, taken in the first trimester of pregnancy. Receptors were obtained from a female donor with multiple sclerosis, enrolled in a pregnancy study.

In this sample, this clone turned up many times. The V call is TRBV14, the J call TRBJ2-7, with a possible D match to TRBD2 (5 bases). Trimming took off 4 bases at V and 1 base at J, with 11 bases between the two ends. This CDR3 has 14 amino acids. Germline assignment: CDR1 SGHDN and CDR2 FVKESK. CDR3 region: CASSPWTGSYEQYF. Here the CDR3 DNA reads TGTGCCAGCAGCCCCTGGACGGGGTCCTACGAGCAGTACTTC.

V and J are TRBV13 and TRBJ2-1, with 11 nucleotides matching TRBD2. Germline-derived CDR1 and CDR2 are PRHDT and FYEKMQ (reference sequence). The CDR3 consists of 14 residues. V dropped 10 bases and J dropped 5; count of bases not matched to a gene: 7. The CDR3 nucleotides read TGTGCCACGGGGCCGGGACTAGCGGACAATGAGCAGTTCTTC. This encodes CATGPGLADNEQFF.

V gene TRBV19 combines with J gene TRBJ2-1; 7 bases match TRBD1. CDR3 size: 14 residues. Germline assignment: CDR1 LNHDA and CDR2 SQIVND (reference sequence). V trimming: 3 bases; J trimming: 9 bases; junction bases outside the gene matches: 8. CDR3 loop: CASSIKGAGSEQFF. DNA for the CDR3: TGTGCCAGTAGTATCAAGGGGGCTGGTAGTGAGCAGTTCTTC.

The chain links TRBV13 to TRBJ1-3, with 8 bases identical to TRBD1. CDR3 size: 18 residues. From germline, CDR1 is PRHDT and CDR2 FYEKMQ (reference sequence). V lost 5 bases to trimming and J lost 2 bases; unmatched junction nucleotides: 14. CDR3 residues: CASSTPLTGERAGNTIYF. The DNA of the CDR3 is TGTGCCAGCAGCACACCACTGACAGGGGAGAGGGCTGGAAACACCATATATTTT.

This clone was detected only a few times. The chain joins TRBV27 to TRBJ1-4; D is unclear. CDR3 length equals 15 residues. CDR1 is MNHEY and CDR2 is SMNVEV in the germline V gene (reference sequence). Trimming took 4 bases from V and 3 from J, leaving 12 bases between them. CDR3: CASSSFSSANEKLFF. CDR3 DNA: TGTGCCAGCAGTTCTTTTTCGTCTGCTAATGAAAAACTGTTTTTT. Full variable domain (remainder filled in from reference TRBV27 and TRBJ1-4): EAQVTQNPRYLITVTGKKLTVTCSQNMNHEYMSWYRQDPGLGLRQIYYSMNVEVTDKGDVPEGYKVSRKEKRNFPLILESPSPNQTSLYFCASSSFSSANEKLFFGSGTQLSVL.

Only one count was recorded for this clone. The chain links TRBV10-2 to TRBJ2-7; 11 bases are shared with TRBD1. V shed 6 bases and J 2 bases; nucleotides not matched to a gene: 3. The CDR3 has 14 residues. Germline V gene lookup returns CDR1 WSHSY and CDR2 SAAADI. The CDR3 here is CASRTGQGAYEQYF. For the CDR3, the DNA is TGCGCCAGCAGGACGGGACAGGGGGCCTACGAGCAGTACTTC.

This clone was seen once. The rearrangement uses TRBV7-3 and TRBJ2-1; TRBD1 might be the D (6 bases). Germline CDR1 is SGHTA and CDR2 is FQGTGA. The CDR3 runs 15 residues. V was clipped by 7 bases and J by 2 bases, with 15 bases between them. CDR3 amino acids: CASTQVGGTYNEQFF. The CDR3 coding sequence is TGTGCCAGCACCCAGGTTGGGGGCACCTACAATGAGCAGTTCTTC.

This clone was seen just once. The rearrangement joins TRBV15 to TRBJ1-4; D unclear. Deletions cut 0 bases from V and 8 bases from J, with 22 bases between. The germline gives CDR1 LNHNV, CDR2 YYDKDF (reference sequence). The CDR3 contains 18 residues. This chain's CDR3 is CATSRDSSQGRSKEKLFF. CDR3 DNA: TGTGCCACCAGCAGAGATTCTAGCCAAGGACGAAGTAAAGAAAAACTGTTTTTT.

This clone was seen more than once but under ten times. The V and J genes are TRBV29-1 and TRBJ1-1; D gene ambiguous. V was cut by 5 bases and J by 3 bases, with 13 bases left in between. CDR3 length: 13 residues. CDR1 is SQVTM and CDR2 is ANQGSEA in the germline V gene. The CDR3 reads CSVRYREYTEAFF. The CDR3 DNA reads as TGCAGCGTTCGATACCGGGAATACACTGAAGCTTTCTTT.

This chain connects TRBV6-1 to TRBJ2-7; TRBD2 matches 7 bases. The V gene's germline CDR1 is MNHNS and CDR2 SASEGT. This CDR3 comprises 15 residues. V gave up 6 bases and J gave up 4 bases; unmatched junction bases: 12. CDR3 in amino acids: CASRSWGGGGYEQYF. In DNA form, the CDR3 reads TGTGCCAGCAGATCATGGGGGGGTGGGGGTTACGAGCAGTACTTC.

The genes are TRBV6-5 and TRBJ1-1, with D maybe TRBD1 (6 bases). The CDR3 contains 13 residues. The V end was cut by 4 bases, the J end by 0 bases, with 6 bases between. Germline V gene data show CDR1 as MNHEY and CDR2 as SVGAGI. CDR3 nucleotide sequence: TGTGCCAGCAGTTGGGGGCTGAACACTGAAGCTTTCTTT. Residues: CASSWGLNTEAFF.

The chain links TRBV10-1 to TRBJ2-2, with D perhaps TRBD1 (5 bases). In germline, CDR1 is WNHNN, CDR2 SYGVQD (reference sequence). The length of the CDR3 is 13 residues. Trimming shortened V by 3 bases and J by 3 bases, and 5 bases separated the two germline ends. Here the CDR3 DNA reads TGCGCCAGCAGTGACAGGGACACCGGGGAGCTGTTTTTT. Its protein is CASSDRDTGELFF.

The CDR3 DNA reads as TGCGCCAGCAGCCCCCCGACTAGCGGGAGTCGCTACGAGCAGTACTTC. It yields the protein CASSPPTSGSRYEQYF. V and J are TRBV5-1 and TRBJ2-7; 12 nucleotides align to TRBD2. Germline values: CDR1 SGHRS, CDR2 YFSETQ. The CDR3 runs 16 residues. V trimming: 4 bases; J trimming: 3 bases; junction bases outside the gene matches: 8.

The chain uses TRBV4-1 and TRBJ2-7; D is perhaps TRBD1 (5 bases). Trimming shortened V by 0 bases and J by 6 bases, and 12 bases separated the two germline ends. Germline V gives CDR1 MGHRA, CDR2 YSYEKL. The CDR3 is 14 residues long. The CDR3 here is CASSQDPRAREQYF. In DNA form, the CDR3 reads TGCGCCAGCAGCCAAGATCCCAGGGCCCGCGAGCAGTACTTC.

The rearrangement uses TRBV4-1 and TRBJ2-7; D is uncertain. Germline V gives CDR1 MGHRA, CDR2 YSYEKL. The CDR3 runs to 13 residues. The V and J ends lost 1 base and 2 bases respectively, with 6 bases between them. CDR3 nucleotide sequence: TGCGCCAGCAGCCAAGGGAGAGCCTACGAGCAGTACTTC. Translated: CASSQGRAYEQYF.

This clone appeared a single time. The genes are TRBV14 and TRBJ1-2, with TRBD1 identical over 10 bases. The V segment lost 1 base and the J segment 7 bases; nucleotides outside the gene matches: 9. Germline V gene lookup returns CDR1 SGHDN and CDR2 FVKESK. This CDR3 contains 16 residues. This chain's CDR3 is CASSQVPDRGLSGYTF. The CDR3 DNA reads TGTGCCAGCAGCCAAGTACCCGACAGGGGGCTTAGTGGCTACACCTTC.

The CDR3 nucleotides are TGCGCCAGCAGCCAAGATACCACTAGCAGCCACTACTACAATGAGCAGTTCTTC. It yields the protein CASSQDTTSSHYYNEQFF. This sequence joins TRBV4-3 and TRBJ2-1; TRBD2 might be the D (6 bases). The CDR3 is 18 residues long. V gave up 0 bases and J gave up 3 bases, with 18 bases separating them. Germline loops: CDR1 LGHNA, CDR2 YSLEER.

V and J are TRBV7-6 and TRBJ2-3; D is perhaps TRBD1 (6 bases). V was shortened by 4 bases and J by 6 bases, with 17 bases between the two germline ends. In germline, CDR1 is SGHVS, CDR2 FNYEAQ. This CDR3 spans 15 amino acids. The CDR3 loop reads CASSSARDTRDTQYF. Written as DNA, the CDR3 is TGTGCCAGCAGCTCAGCCCGGGACACGCGCGATACGCAGTATTTT.

The chain combines TRBV5-1 with TRBJ2-1; 10 positions match TRBD1. The germline gives CDR1 SGHRS, CDR2 YFSETQ. The length of the CDR3 is 13 residues. V shed 3 bases and J 7 bases; nucleotides not matched to a gene: 1. The CDR3 DNA sequence: TGCGCCAGCAGCTGGACAGGGGGGAATGAGCAGTTCTTC. Its translation is CASSWTGGNEQFF.

The chain has TRBV27 and TRBJ1-1; D gene uncertain. CDR3 length: 15 amino acids. Germline V CDR1 and CDR2: MNHEY, SMNVEV (reference sequence). Deletions cut 3 bases from V and 2 bases from J, with 13 bases between. CDR3 sequence reads: CASSLSRGRNTEAFF. The CDR3 DNA is TGTGCCAGCAGTTTGTCTCGGGGAAGAAACACTGAAGCTTTCTTT.

This chain links TRBV28 with TRBJ2-2; a weak D match, TRBD1 (5 bases). The CDR3 has 12 amino acids. V lost 6 bases, J lost 6 bases, and 8 bases lay in between. CDR1 is MDHEN, CDR2 SYDVKM, per germline. The CDR3 sequence is CASSLGAGELFF. CDR3 coding DNA: TGTGCCAGCAGCCTAGGGGCCGGGGAGCTGTTTTTT.

The chain combines TRBV5-8 with TRBJ2-3, with 10 bases aligning to TRBD2. Losses at the gene ends were 4 bases for V and 1 base for J; bases not matched to a gene: 3. CDR3 length: 15 amino acids. CDR1 SGHTS and CDR2 YDEGEE come from the germline V gene. CDR3 region: CASSLGTSGTDTQYF. In DNA form, the CDR3 reads TGTGCCAGCAGCCTAGGGACTAGCGGCACAGATACGCAGTATTTT.